This T cell receptor beta chain originates from a study of Ad26.COV2.S vaccination and SARS-CoV-2 variants. CDR1 GTSNPN and CDR2 SVGIG come from the germline V gene (reference sequence). The CDR3 length is 14 residues. V trimming: 5 bases; J trimming: 1 base; junction bases outside the gene matches: 0. Only in-frame clones appear in the TCRdb table, and some are missing; sequencing was by immunoSEQ multiplex PCR. The table lists some 340,000 clones, around 85% of them singletons, with 2.1% in the top ten. For this clone: The antigen remains undetermined.

The sample's treatment: some 20 received Ad26.COV2.S at low or high dose, single or two shots; roughly five received placebo; per-sample allocation not given. Sampling occurred on day 63 after the first vaccine or placebo injection. The donor was a Boston adult aged 18-55 years. Study-level points and caveats: In TCR breadth and depth analyses, total T cell responses may have been underestimated. Participants given vaccine showed non-spike TCR breadth similar to that of placebo recipients.

The gene calls are TRBV30 and TRBJ2-3; 13 bases are a match to TRBD2. The TCR originated in a person aged 18 to 65 who received the Ad26.COV2.S COVID-19 vaccine or a placebo. Sequenced here: peripheral blood, sampled in a trial of Ad26.COV2.S vaccine versus placebo. CDR3 nucleotides: TGTGCCTGGGGACTAGCGGGAGGCACAGATACGCAGTATTTT. Protein: CAWGLAGGTDTQYF.